Shown below are 10 T cell receptor beta chains from a single sample sequenced in a study of blood T cell repertoires in COVID-19. Sequencing used immunoSEQ multiplex PCR; TCRdb keeps in-frame clones, though not all of them. There are about 52,000 clones in the sample; 82% occur only once, and approximately 10% lies in the top ten. The sequencing sample was made of peripheral blood. The receptors shown here come from a man older than 75 with COVID-19, enrolled during active disease.

This clone was counted once. The rearrangement joins TRBV27 to TRBJ1-3; 9 bases align to TRBD1. Germline V lookup: CDR1 MNHEY, CDR2 SMNVEV (reference sequence). The CDR3 totals 15 residues. Losses at the gene ends were 6 bases for V and 0 bases for J; bases not matched to a gene: 3. The CDR3 DNA is TGTGCCAGCAGGGGACAGGGCGTCTCTGGAAACACCATATATTTT. Its translation is CASRGQGVSGNTIYF.

This clone was detected only once. V gene TRBV7-3 combines with J gene TRBJ2-7; 8 bases align to TRBD1. Germline CDR1 is SGHTA and CDR2 is FQGTGA. This CDR3 has 12 residues. After removal of 3 bases from V and 5 bases from J, the junction contained 0 bases not matched to a gene. The CDR3, as DNA: TGTGCCAGCAGCTTGACAGGGGACGAGCAGTACTTC. It yields the protein CASSLTGDEQYF.

The chain has TRBV5-1 and TRBJ1-2; D gene uncertain. There are 14 residues in the CDR3. CDR1 and CDR2 from the germline V gene are SGHRS and YFSETQ. The V end lost 0 bases, the J end lost 7 bases, and 13 bases lay between the germline ends. CDR3 protein: CASSLGIGISGYTF. CDR3 in DNA: TGCGCCAGCAGCTTGGGGATCGGGATTTCTGGCTACACCTTC.

This clone was counted only a few times. This chain connects TRBV18 to TRBJ2-1, with no clear D. The CDR3 has 14 amino acids. Deletions cut 6 bases from V and 0 bases from J, with 9 bases between. CDR1 and CDR2 from the germline V gene are KGHSH and LQKENI. The CDR3: CASSTLSSYNEQFF. CDR3 DNA: TGTGCCAGCTCGACACTGAGCTCCTACAATGAGCAGTTCTTC.

V is TRBV5-1 and J is TRBJ1-6; D call uncertain. The CDR3 has 15 amino acids. V gave up 4 bases and J gave up 8 bases, with 16 bases separating them. Germline V gives CDR1 SGHRS, CDR2 YFSETQ. CDR3 coding DNA: TGCGCCAGCAGCCCCGCCCCCCAGAGGGATTCACCCCTCCACTTT. This gives the protein CASSPAPQRDSPLHF.

The J gene is TRBJ1-5, the V gene TRBV3-1 (or the pseudogene TRBV3-2), with TRBD1 as a possible D gene (5 bases). CDR1 LGHDT and CDR2 YNNKEL come from the germline V gene (reference sequence). Trimming took off 1 base at V and 3 bases at J, with 10 bases between the two ends. The CDR3 is 15 amino acids. The CDR3 region has the DNA TGTGCCAGCAGCCAAGGGGAGGGGTACAATCAGCCCCAGCATTTT. This codes for CASSQGEGYNQPQHF.

This clone has just a few counts. The chain uses TRBV5-4 and TRBJ2-7; D call uncertain. Germline assignment: CDR1 SGHNT and CDR2 YYREEE (reference sequence). Between the trimmed V and J ends, which lost 1 base and 7 bases, there was a span of 6 bases. The CDR3 runs to 11 residues. CDR3 sequence reads: CASSLLGEQYF. The CDR3 DNA is TGTGCCAGCAGCTTGCTCGGGGAGCAGTACTTC. Based on the CDR3 plus reference TRBV5-4 and TRBJ2-7, the full variable domain is ETGVTQSPTHLIKTRGQQVTLRCSSQSGHNTVSWYQQALGQGPQFIFQYYREEENGRGNFPPRFSGLQFPNYSSELNVNALELDDSALYLCASSLLGEQYFGPGTRLTVT.

The chain couples TRBV7-2 to TRBJ2-5; D call uncertain. CDR1 and CDR2 (germline): SGHTA, FQGNSA. The CDR3 is 13 amino acids. V was trimmed by 3 bases and J by 0 bases, leaving 5 bases between them. The CDR3 sequence is CASSFSDQETQYF. For the CDR3, the DNA is TGTGCCAGCAGCTTCTCCGACCAAGAGACCCAGTACTTC.

The CDR3 protein is CASSIAIGSTYNEQFF. DNA for the CDR3: TGTGCCAGTAGTATAGCTATAGGGAGTACCTACAATGAGCAGTTCTTC. This sequence joins TRBV19 and TRBJ2-1, with a possible D match to TRBD2 (5 bases). CDR3 length: 16 residues. V lost 1 base and J lost 2, with 12 bases in between. From germline, CDR1 is LNHDA and CDR2 SQIVND (reference sequence). Filled out from reference TRBV19 and TRBJ2-1, the complete variable domain reads DGGITQSPKYLFRKEGQNVTLSCEQNLNHDAMYWYRQDPGQGLRLIYYSQIVNDFQKGDIAEGYSVSREKKESFPLTVTSAQKNPTAFYLCASSIAIGSTYNEQFFGPGTRLTVL.

V and J are TRBV2 and TRBJ1-2, with 10 positions matching TRBD1. Germline trimming cut 3 bases from V and 4 bases from J; bases unmatched to any gene: 2. CDR3 size: 14 residues. Germline values: CDR1 SNHLY, CDR2 FYNNEI. The CDR3 sequence is CASSETGGIYGYTF. CDR3 in DNA: TGTGCCAGCAGTGAGACAGGGGGCATCTATGGCTACACCTTC.